The clone carrying this T cell receptor (beta chain) was detected only once. Antigen: not known. PCR used 60 Vbeta primers and 13 Jbeta primers. Assay used: immunoSEQ multiplex PCR; TCRdb lists only in-frame clones, some missing. This sample carries around 160,000 clones, 60% to 80% of them seen once, and the ten largest clones take about 2.4%. This entry belongs to a study of cytomegalovirus exposure and HLA in healthy donors. The study, taken as a whole, reports: Other equally common chains were less clonally expanded than HLA-associated TCR beta chains, a later analysis showed. It was reported that the classifier diagnosed cytomegalovirus status with high specificity and sensitivity in both the original and validation cohorts. The authors later linked a missense DCLRE1C variant to TCR beta V- and J-gene trimming.

V lost 1 base, J lost 5 bases, and 14 bases stayed unmatched. Per the germline V gene, CDR1 is SGHVS and CDR2 is FNYEAQ. CDR3 length: 19 amino acids. Sequenced input: PBMCs. V gene TRBV7-6 combines with J gene TRBJ2-2, with TRBD2 identical over 9 bases. The clonotype comes from a middle-aged woman in good health and CMV-seropositive. CDR3 amino acids: CASSLVPSGVPGPTGELFF. CDR3 DNA sequence: TGTGCCAGCAGCTTAGTGCCTAGCGGGGTCCCAGGACCTACCGGGGAGCTGTTTTTT.